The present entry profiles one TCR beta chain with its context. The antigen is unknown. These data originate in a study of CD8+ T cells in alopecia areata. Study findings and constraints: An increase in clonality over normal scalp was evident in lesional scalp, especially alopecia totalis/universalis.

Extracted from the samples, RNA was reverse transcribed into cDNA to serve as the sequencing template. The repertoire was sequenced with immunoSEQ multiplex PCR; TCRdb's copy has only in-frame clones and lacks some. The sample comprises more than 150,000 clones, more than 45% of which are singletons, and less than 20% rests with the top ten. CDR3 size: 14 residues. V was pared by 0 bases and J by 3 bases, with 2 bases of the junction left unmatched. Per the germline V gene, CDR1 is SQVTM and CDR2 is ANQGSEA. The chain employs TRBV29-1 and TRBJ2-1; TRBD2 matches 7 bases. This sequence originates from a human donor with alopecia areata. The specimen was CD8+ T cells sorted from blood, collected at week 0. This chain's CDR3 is CSVEETSDYNEQFF. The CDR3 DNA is TGCAGCGTTGAAGAAACTAGCGACTACAATGAGCAGTTCTTC.